Following are 9 T cell receptor beta chains from one sample sequenced in a study of Graves' ophthalmopathy and Graves' hyperthyroidism. Amplification from RNA transcripts yielded the TCR beta CDR3 regions. Investigators did first-round RT-PCR with HTBI primers, then second-round multiplex PCR. TCRdb redid the calling of the multiplex PCR reads with MiXCR, one entry per CDR3 protein. The sample carries fewer than 600,000 distinct CDR3 sequences, 13% to 15% recorded once. Material: blood. The receptors were gathered from a woman in her thirties with Graves' ophthalmopathy.

There are many counts of this clonotype. The V gene is TRBV20-1, the J gene TRBJ1-2, with D possibly matching TRBD1 (6 bases). V lost 0 bases and J lost 3, with 20 bases in between. Germline-derived CDR1 and CDR2 are DFQATT and SNEGSKA (reference sequence). The CDR3 has 17 amino acids. This chain's CDR3 is CSARDLISGARDYGYTF. The CDR3 DNA reads as TGCAGTGCTAGAGATCTGATCTCGGGGGCGCGGGACTATGGCTACACCTTC.

This clonotype was counted ten times or more. This chain's CDR3 is CASLIPNTGELFF. In DNA form, the CDR3 reads TGTGCCAGCCTAATCCCGAACACCGGGGAGCTGTTTTTT. This chain uses TRBV5-6 with TRBJ2-2; D remains ambiguous. V was pared by 7 bases and J by 0 bases, with 7 bases between. The CDR3 has 13 amino acids. Germline CDR1 reads SGHDT; CDR2 reads YYEEEE.

In its sample, this clonotype was seen many times. The genes are TRBV15 and TRBJ1-2; the D gene is possibly TRBD1 (5 bases). V was shortened by 0 bases and J by 0 bases, with 11 bases between the two germline ends. Germline CDR1 is LNHNV and CDR2 is YYDKDF (reference sequence). The CDR3 is 16 amino acids. The CDR3, as DNA: TGTGCCACCAGCAGAGATTCGGGGGGAGCTAACTATGGCTACACCTTC. The encoded protein is CATSRDSGGANYGYTF.

In its sample, this clonotype was seen many times. The chain links TRBV6-1 to TRBJ1-2; tentatively, D is TRBD1 (6 bases). Per germline, CDR1 MNHNS and CDR2 SASEGT. V lost 5 bases and J lost 6, with 16 bases in between. The CDR3 is made up of 14 amino acids. The CDR3 sequence is CASSRDRTRDGYTF. DNA of the CDR3: TGTGCCAGCAGTCGCGACAGGACTAGGGATGGCTACACCTTC.

This clonotype was detected many times. The chain employs TRBV7-9 and TRBJ2-7; either TRBD1 or TRBD2 may fit D (5 bases each). The CDR3 is 13 amino acids. CDR1 SEHNR and CDR2 FQNEAQ come from the germline V gene (reference sequence). Trimming took 1 base from V and 7 from J, leaving 11 bases between them. The CDR3 is CASSLGPGQEQYF. The CDR3 nucleotides are TGTGCCAGCAGCTTAGGGCCGGGGCAGGAGCAGTACTTC.

This clonotype was seen more than once but under ten times. The chain uses TRBV4-1 and TRBJ2-2; D call uncertain. The V gene lost 0 bases and the J gene lost 3 bases, with 5 bases spanning the gap. Germline CDR1 MGHRA, CDR2 YSYEKL. The CDR3 runs 14 residues. The CDR3 loop reads CASSQERHTGELFF. The CDR3 DNA sequence: TGCGCCAGCAGCCAAGAGAGGCACACCGGGGAGCTGTTTTTT.

In this sample, this clonotype turned up many times. The V call is TRBV19, the J call TRBJ1-1; no clear D. Trimming removed 9 bases from V and 1 base from J, with 12 bases in between. The CDR3 has 13 residues. CDR1 LNHDA and CDR2 SQIVND come from the germline V gene (reference sequence). CDR3 in amino acids: CASREPGNTEAFF. The CDR3 DNA reads as TGTGCCAGCCGGGAGCCAGGGAACACTGAAGCTTTCTTT.

This clonotype has a count of ten or more. J is TRBJ1-1 and V is TRBV7-2; 8 bases are a match to TRBD1. This CDR3 is built from 12 residues. Germline V lookup: CDR1 SGHTA, CDR2 FQGNSA. V gave up 3 bases and J gave up 9 bases; unmatched junction bases: 3. The CDR3 bases are TGTGCCAGCAGCTTCGACAGGGGCCAAGCTTTCTTT. Translating gives CASSFDRGQAFF.

With regard to this clonotype: Just one base apart from a much larger clone, this may be a read error. The chain combines TRBV20-1 with TRBJ1-1; D remains ambiguous. The CDR3 contains 14 residues. The germline CDR1 and CDR2 sequences are DFQATT and SNEGSKA (reference sequence). The CDR3 is CSARTTEFFPEACF. For the CDR3, the DNA is TGCAGTGCTAGAACTACGGAGTTTTTTCCTGAAGCTTGCTTT.